The 22 T cell receptor beta chains reported below all come from one sample, sequenced in a study of early T cells in non-severe SARS-CoV-2 infection. TCRdb analysed the 5' RACE reads with MiXCR anew, one entry per CDR3 protein. The sample has some 48,000 distinct CDR3 sequences, around 10% seen once; the top ten hold roughly 8.3%. The sample was whole blood. These receptors originate from an adult who was a healthcare worker with PCR-confirmed SARS-CoV-2 infection or an uninfected control (not recorded which).

This clonotype was counted at least ten times. The chain employs TRBV7-2 and TRBJ2-7; the D is unclear. Deletions cut 5 bases from V and 2 bases from J, with 16 bases between. Germline CDR1 is SGHTA and CDR2 is FQGNSA. The CDR3 totals 15 residues. The CDR3 loop reads CASSPLGGATYEQYF. The DNA of the CDR3 is TGTGCCAGCAGCCCCCTGGGCGGAGCCACCTACGAGCAGTACTTC.

The rearrangement links TRBV14 to TRBJ1-1; TRBD1 might be the D (5 bases). V shed 2 bases and J shed 9 bases, with 10 bases lying between them. This CDR3 contains 12 residues. Germline V gene data show CDR1 as SGHDN and CDR2 as FVKESK. CDR3 residues: CASSQRDHQAFF. The CDR3 DNA follows: TGTGCCAGCAGCCAACGGGACCACCAAGCTTTCTTT.

Many counts were recorded for this clonotype. This sequence joins TRBV30 and TRBJ1-1; no firm D call. Trimming shortened V by 3 bases and J by 3 bases, and 8 bases separated the two germline ends. CDR1 is GTSNPN, CDR2 SVGIG, per germline (reference sequence). This CDR3 comprises 12 residues. CDR3 bases: TGTGCCTGGAGCCTACAGTACACTGAAGCTTTCTTT. It yields the protein CAWSLQYTEAFF.

This clonotype was seen at least ten times. This chain joins TRBV9 and TRBJ2-7, with 7 bases fitting TRBD2. Germline V CDR1 and CDR2: SGDLS, YYNGEE. V gave up 4 bases and J gave up 2 bases; unmatched junction bases: 12. This CDR3 is built from 16 residues. DNA for the CDR3: TGTGCCAGCAGCCCCCGGGGTAGCGGGTCGACCTACGAGCAGTACTTC. It specifies CASSPRGSGSTYEQYF. The whole variable domain, remainder taken from reference TRBV9 and TRBJ2-7, is DSGVTQTPKHLITATGQRVTLRCSPRSGDLSVYWYQQSLDQGLQFLIQYYNGEERAKGNILERFSAQQFPDLHSELNLSSLELGDSALYFCASSPRGSGSTYEQYFGPGTRLTVT.

This clonotype was seen ten or more times. The V and J genes are TRBV28 and TRBJ1-2; 9 positions match TRBD1. The CDR3 has 15 amino acids. CDR1 is MDHEN, CDR2 SYDVKM, per germline. The V gene end was trimmed by 4 bases and the J gene end by 4 bases; junction bases not matched to a gene: 7. The chain's CDR3 is CASSSPQGAGYGYTF. The CDR3 coding sequence is TGTGCCAGCAGTTCACCACAGGGGGCTGGCTATGGCTACACCTTC.

For the CDR3, the DNA is TGTGCCAGCAGTTACAACCCACGGGGGAACACCGGGGAGCTGTTTTTT. Translation: CASSYNPRGNTGELFF. V usage is TRBV6-5 and J usage is TRBJ2-2; a weak D match, TRBD2 (5 bases). The V gene's germline CDR1 is MNHEY and CDR2 SVGAGI. The V and J ends lost 2 bases and 1 base respectively, with 11 bases between them. CDR3 length: 16 amino acids.

The V call is TRBV7-2, the J call TRBJ2-1; D not resolved. Trimming removed 3 bases at V and 5 bases at J, with 8 bases between. Germline V gene data show CDR1 as SGHTA and CDR2 as FQGNSA. The CDR3 covers 13 residues. CDR3 residues: CASSFRFNNEQFF. The DNA of the CDR3 is TGTGCCAGCAGCTTTCGCTTTAACAATGAGCAGTTCTTC. The whole variable domain, filled in from reference TRBV7-2 and TRBJ2-1, reads GAGVSQSPSNKVTEKGKDVELRCDPISGHTALYWYRQSLGQGLEFLIYFQGNSAPDKSGLPSDRFSAERTGGSVSTLTIQRTQQEDSAVYLCASSFRFNNEQFFGPGTRLTVL.

The V gene is TRBV29-1, the J gene TRBJ2-3; TRBD2 might be the D (5 bases). This CDR3 has 14 residues. Germline assignment: CDR1 SQVTM and CDR2 ANQGSEA. V shed 5 bases and J shed 4 bases, with 16 bases lying between them. CDR3 in amino acids: CSVPSPTSADTQYF. CDR3 DNA: TGCAGCGTTCCCTCCCCTACTAGTGCAGATACGCAGTATTTT.

The genes are TRBV12-3 or TRBV12-4 and TRBJ2-3; D uncertain. The CDR3 has 12 residues. The V end lost 6 bases, the J end lost 3 bases, and 7 bases lay between the germline ends. As DNA, the CDR3 is TGTGCCAGCAGGTACAGAACAGATACGCAGTATTTT. Protein product: CASRYRTDTQYF.

This clonotype was seen many times. In DNA, the CDR3 is TGTGCCAGCTCACCGCTACAGGGGAGTAGCACTGAAGCTTTCTTT. It codes for CASSPLQGSSTEAFF. The chain couples TRBV18 to TRBJ1-1; 7 bases match TRBD1. The length of the CDR3 is 15 residues. V lost 3 bases and J lost 4; bases outside the gene matches: 8. Germline V gene lookup returns CDR1 KGHSH and CDR2 LQKENI.

The chain links TRBV4-1 to TRBJ1-1; TRBD1 is a possible D gene (6 bases). The CDR3 loop spans 14 amino acids. Germline values: CDR1 MGHRA, CDR2 YSYEKL. V was pared by 10 bases and J by 1 base, with 16 bases between. The CDR3 sequence: CATREGGANTEAFF. The CDR3 DNA is TGCGCCACCAGGGAGGGGGGGGCGAACACTGAAGCTTTCTTT.

This chain links TRBV18 with TRBJ2-1; TRBD1 might be the D (5 bases). With 3 bases removed from V and 3 bases from J, the gap between germline ends came to 9 bases. Germline V gene data show CDR1 as KGHSH and CDR2 as LQKENI. This CDR3 has 14 residues. The CDR3 is CASSPPDSYNEQFF. The CDR3, as DNA: TGTGCCAGCTCACCCCCCGACAGCTACAATGAGCAGTTCTTC. The full variable domain, with the rest looked up from reference TRBV18 and TRBJ2-1, is NAGVMQNPRHLVRRRGQEARLRCSPMKGHSHVYWYRQLPEEGLKFMVYLQKENIIDESGMPKERFSAEFPKEGPSILRIQQVVRGDSAAYFCASSPPDSYNEQFFGPGTRLTVL.

The chain employs TRBV5-1 and TRBJ2-1; a possible D gene is TRBD2 (5 bases). Trimming took 4 bases from V and 7 from J, leaving 15 bases between them. Germline V CDR1 and CDR2: SGHRS, YFSETQ. This CDR3 region has 14 residues. CDR3 amino acids: CASSLGRERNEQFF. The DNA of the CDR3 is TGCGCCAGCAGCCTAGGACGGGAAAGGAATGAGCAGTTCTTC.

The rearrangement joins TRBV29-1 to TRBJ2-5; 10 bases agree with TRBD2. CDR3 length: 14 amino acids. Per germline, CDR1 SQVTM and CDR2 ANQGSEA. V was pared by 7 bases and J by 2 bases, with 7 bases of the junction left unmatched. The CDR3: CSAATSGVQETQYF. In DNA form, the CDR3 reads TGCAGCGCAGCAACTAGCGGGGTTCAAGAGACCCAGTACTTC.

The gene calls are TRBV29-1 and TRBJ2-3; 7 bases fit TRBD2. V trimming: 5 bases; J trimming: 2 bases; junction bases outside the gene matches: 4. This CDR3 contains 13 residues. Per the germline V gene, CDR1 is SQVTM and CDR2 is ANQGSEA. CDR3 sequence reads: CSVQREATDTQYF. The CDR3 coding sequence is TGCAGCGTTCAGCGGGAAGCCACAGATACGCAGTATTTT.

This clonotype was counted ten times or more. This chain uses TRBV28 with TRBJ2-1, with TRBD2 matching over 8 bases. Germline CDR1 MDHEN, CDR2 SYDVKM. The CDR3 covers 16 residues. Trimming removed 3 bases from V and 1 base from J; junction bases left unmatched: 5. For the CDR3, the DNA is TGTGCCAGCAGTTTTCGAGCGGGAGAGTCCTACAATGAGCAGTTCTTC. It codes for CASSFRAGESYNEQFF.

In its sample, this clonotype was seen a few times. V is TRBV7-9 and J is TRBJ2-6; TRBD1 aligns across 9 bases. The CDR3 extends over 17 amino acids. The germline V gene has CDR1 SEHNR and CDR2 FQNEAQ (reference sequence). J lost 3 bases, V lost 4 bases, and 7 bases had no gene match. The CDR3 coding sequence is TGTGCCAGCAGCTACGGGACAGGGCCGTATGGGGCCAACGTCCTGACTTTC. It encodes CASSYGTGPYGANVLTF. The whole variable domain, filled in from reference TRBV7-9 and TRBJ2-6, reads DTGVSQNPRHKITKRGQNVTFRCDPISEHNRLYWYRQTLGQGPEFLTYFQNEAQLEKSRLLSDRFSAERPKGSFSTLEIQRTEQGDSAMYLCASSYGTGPYGANVLTFGAGSRLTVL.

This clonotype showed up just a few times. V is TRBV27 and J is TRBJ2-7; 11 bases fit TRBD2. From germline, CDR1 is MNHEY and CDR2 SMNVEV (reference sequence). With 5 bases clipped from V and 3 bases from J, the junction kept 30 bases outside the gene matches. The CDR3 loop spans 23 amino acids. The CDR3 DNA follows: TGTGCCAGCAGTCCTCACTATCAACTCTACACTAGCGGGAGAAGCGAGGGGGACTACGAGCAGTACTTC. It codes for CASSPHYQLYTSGRSEGDYEQYF.

The gene calls are TRBV30 and TRBJ2-6; no clear D. The CDR3 spans 15 residues. Germline values: CDR1 GTSNPN, CDR2 SVGIG (reference sequence). V gave up 8 bases and J gave up 0 bases, with 14 bases separating them. The CDR3 loop is CAIGPFYSGANVLTF. The CDR3 region has the DNA TGTGCCATTGGACCATTCTACTCTGGGGCCAACGTCCTGACTTTC. The full variable domain, rest sourced from reference TRBV30 and TRBJ2-6, is SQTIHQWPATLVQPVGSPLSLECTVEGTSNPNLYWYRQAAGRGLQLLFYSVGIGQISSEVPQNLSASRPQDRQFILSSKKLLLSDSGFYLCAIGPFYSGANVLTFGAGSRLTVL.

In the case of this clonotype: A read error is possible here, since a much larger clone lies one base away. This chain joins TRBV6-1 and TRBJ2-1; 9 bases fit TRBD1. The ends lost 1 base at V and 8 bases at J; junction bases unmatched: 6. Germline assignment: CDR1 MNHNS and CDR2 SASEGT. This CDR3 comprises 15 residues. The CDR3, as DNA: TGTGCCAGCAGTGAAGACAGGGGGCGATCGGATGAGCAGTTCTTC. Its translation is CASSEDRGRSDEQFF.

This clonotype was recorded a few times. This rearrangement joins TRBV28 to TRBJ2-7, with TRBD2 as a possible D gene (5 bases). V lost 6 bases, J lost 2 bases, and 17 bases lay in between. The CDR3 runs to 15 residues. CDR1 is MDHEN, CDR2 SYDVKM, per germline. Written as DNA, the CDR3 is TGTGCCAGCAGAAGAACGGACTTACAGACCTACGAGCAGTACTTC. Translation: CASRRTDLQTYEQYF.

The chain has TRBV25-1 and TRBJ2-2; D might be TRBD2 (6 bases). Germline V lookup: CDR1 MGHDK, CDR2 SYGVNS. The CDR3 is 16 residues long. Trimming removed 4 bases at V and 6 bases at J, with 18 bases between. CDR3 in DNA: TGTGCCAGCAGTGGGGCGGGACTTAGGGGATCCGGGGAGCTGTTTTTT. The encoded protein is CASSGAGLRGSGELFF. The full variable domain, rest sourced from reference TRBV25-1 and TRBJ2-2, is EADIYQTPRYLVIGTGKKITLECSQTMGHDKMYWYQQDPGMELHLIHYSYGVNSTEKGDLSSESTVSRIRTEHFPLTLESARPSHTSQYLCASSGAGLRGSGELFFGEGSRLTVL.